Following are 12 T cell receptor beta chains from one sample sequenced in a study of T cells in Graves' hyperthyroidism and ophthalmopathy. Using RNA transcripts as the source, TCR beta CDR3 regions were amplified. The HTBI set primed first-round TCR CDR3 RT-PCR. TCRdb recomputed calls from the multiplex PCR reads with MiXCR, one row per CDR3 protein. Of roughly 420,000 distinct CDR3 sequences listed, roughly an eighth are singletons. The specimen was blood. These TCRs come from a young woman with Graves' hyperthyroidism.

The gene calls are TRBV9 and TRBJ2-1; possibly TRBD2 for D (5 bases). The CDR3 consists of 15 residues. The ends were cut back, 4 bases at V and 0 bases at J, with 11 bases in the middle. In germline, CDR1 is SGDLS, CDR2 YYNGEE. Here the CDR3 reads CASSPSTDSYNEQFF. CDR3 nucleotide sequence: TGTGCCAGCAGCCCTAGCACAGACTCCTACAATGAGCAGTTCTTC.

The CDR3 DNA reads TGTGCCAGCAGCCGATCATCCAGGCGGTCAGTCCACTTT. Its protein is CASSRSSRRSVHF. The V gene is TRBV3-1, the J gene TRBJ1-6, with unresolved D. CDR3 length: 13 residues. From germline, CDR1 is LGHDT and CDR2 YNNKEL (reference sequence). Trimming pared 4 bases from V and 17 bases from J, leaving 18 bases between.

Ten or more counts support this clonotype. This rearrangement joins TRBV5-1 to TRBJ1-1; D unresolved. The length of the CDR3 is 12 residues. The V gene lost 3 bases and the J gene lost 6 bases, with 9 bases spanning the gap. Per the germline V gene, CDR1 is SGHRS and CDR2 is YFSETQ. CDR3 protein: CASSSPPPEAFF. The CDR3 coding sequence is TGCGCCAGCAGCTCACCACCCCCTGAAGCTTTCTTT. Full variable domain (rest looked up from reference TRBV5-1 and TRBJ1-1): KAGVTQTPRYLIKTRGQQVTLSCSPISGHRSVSWYQQTPGQGLQFLFEYFSETQRNKGNFPGRFSGRQFSNSRSEMNVSTLELGDSALYLCASSSPPPEAFFGQGTRLTVV.

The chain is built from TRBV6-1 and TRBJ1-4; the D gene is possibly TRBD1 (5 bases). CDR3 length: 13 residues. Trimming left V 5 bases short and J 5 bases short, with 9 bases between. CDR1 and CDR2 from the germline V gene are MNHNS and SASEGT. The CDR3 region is CASSRGLNEKLFF. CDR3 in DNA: TGTGCCAGCAGTAGGGGTTTGAATGAAAAACTGTTTTTT.

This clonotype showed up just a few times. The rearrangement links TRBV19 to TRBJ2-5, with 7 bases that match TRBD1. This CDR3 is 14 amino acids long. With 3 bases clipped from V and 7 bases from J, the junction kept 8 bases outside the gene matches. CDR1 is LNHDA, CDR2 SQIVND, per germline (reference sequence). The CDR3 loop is CASSISPGQSTQYF. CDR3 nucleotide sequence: TGTGCCAGTAGTATTTCGCCGGGACAGTCGACCCAGTACTTC.

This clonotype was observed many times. In DNA, the CDR3 is TGCAGTGCTAGAAACTTCGGGGGAACTAGCGGGGGAACCTACGAGCAGTACTTC. It translates to CSARNFGGTSGGTYEQYF. The chain has TRBV20-1 and TRBJ2-7; 11 nucleotides line up with TRBD2. Germline V gene lookup returns CDR1 DFQATT and CDR2 SNEGSKA (reference sequence). Trimming took 2 bases from V and 2 from J; bases not matched to a gene: 14. CDR3 size: 18 residues.

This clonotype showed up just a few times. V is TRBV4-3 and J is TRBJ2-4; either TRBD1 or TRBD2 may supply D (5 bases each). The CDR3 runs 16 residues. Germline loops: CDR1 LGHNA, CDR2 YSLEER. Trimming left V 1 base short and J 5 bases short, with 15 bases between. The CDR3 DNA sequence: TGCGCCAGCAGCCAAGGGTGGGGGAGTGACCAAAACATTCAGTACTTC. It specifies CASSQGWGSDQNIQYF.

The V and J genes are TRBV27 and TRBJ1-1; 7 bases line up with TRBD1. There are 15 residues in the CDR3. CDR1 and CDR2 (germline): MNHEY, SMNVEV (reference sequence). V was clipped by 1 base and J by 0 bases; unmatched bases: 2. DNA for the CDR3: TGTGCCAGCAGTTTATTCGGGACAGTGAACACTGAAGCTTTCTTT. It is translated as CASSLFGTVNTEAFF.

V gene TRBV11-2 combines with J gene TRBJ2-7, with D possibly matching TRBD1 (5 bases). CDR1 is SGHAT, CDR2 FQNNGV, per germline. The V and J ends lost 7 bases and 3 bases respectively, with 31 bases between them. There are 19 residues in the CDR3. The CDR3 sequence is CASIITPLIPEGRDYEQYF. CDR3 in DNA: TGTGCCAGCATCATCACCCCCCTAATACCCGAAGGCAGGGACTACGAGCAGTACTTC.

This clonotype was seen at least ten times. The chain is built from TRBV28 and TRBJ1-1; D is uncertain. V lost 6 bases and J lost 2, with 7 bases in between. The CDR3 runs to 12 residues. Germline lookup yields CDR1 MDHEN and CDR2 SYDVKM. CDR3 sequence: CASRRTNTEAFF. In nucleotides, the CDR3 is TGTGCCAGCAGAAGGACTAACACTGAAGCTTTCTTT. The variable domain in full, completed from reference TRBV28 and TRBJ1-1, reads DVKVTQSSRYLVKRTGEKVFLECVQDMDHENMFWYRQDPGLGLRLIYFSYDVKMKEKGDIPEGYSVSREKKERFSLILESASTNQTSMYLCASRRTNTEAFFGQGTRLTVV.

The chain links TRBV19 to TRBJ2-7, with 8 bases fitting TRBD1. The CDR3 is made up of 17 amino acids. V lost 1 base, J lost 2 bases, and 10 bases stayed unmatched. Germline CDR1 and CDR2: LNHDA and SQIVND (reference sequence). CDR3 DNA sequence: TGTGCCAGTAGTATAGCACGGGGACAGGCGTTCCCCTACGAGCAGTACTTC. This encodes CASSIARGQAFPYEQYF.

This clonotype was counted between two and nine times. CDR3 protein: CASSARTGKDAFF. Written as DNA, the CDR3 is TGTGCCAGCAGCGCACGGACAGGGAAAGATGCTTTCTTT. The rearrangement uses TRBV5-6 and TRBJ1-1; 8 bases fit TRBD1. The ends lost 4 bases at V and 11 bases at J; junction bases unmatched: 10. The CDR3 runs to 13 residues. Germline CDR1 reads SGHDT; CDR2 reads YYEEEE.